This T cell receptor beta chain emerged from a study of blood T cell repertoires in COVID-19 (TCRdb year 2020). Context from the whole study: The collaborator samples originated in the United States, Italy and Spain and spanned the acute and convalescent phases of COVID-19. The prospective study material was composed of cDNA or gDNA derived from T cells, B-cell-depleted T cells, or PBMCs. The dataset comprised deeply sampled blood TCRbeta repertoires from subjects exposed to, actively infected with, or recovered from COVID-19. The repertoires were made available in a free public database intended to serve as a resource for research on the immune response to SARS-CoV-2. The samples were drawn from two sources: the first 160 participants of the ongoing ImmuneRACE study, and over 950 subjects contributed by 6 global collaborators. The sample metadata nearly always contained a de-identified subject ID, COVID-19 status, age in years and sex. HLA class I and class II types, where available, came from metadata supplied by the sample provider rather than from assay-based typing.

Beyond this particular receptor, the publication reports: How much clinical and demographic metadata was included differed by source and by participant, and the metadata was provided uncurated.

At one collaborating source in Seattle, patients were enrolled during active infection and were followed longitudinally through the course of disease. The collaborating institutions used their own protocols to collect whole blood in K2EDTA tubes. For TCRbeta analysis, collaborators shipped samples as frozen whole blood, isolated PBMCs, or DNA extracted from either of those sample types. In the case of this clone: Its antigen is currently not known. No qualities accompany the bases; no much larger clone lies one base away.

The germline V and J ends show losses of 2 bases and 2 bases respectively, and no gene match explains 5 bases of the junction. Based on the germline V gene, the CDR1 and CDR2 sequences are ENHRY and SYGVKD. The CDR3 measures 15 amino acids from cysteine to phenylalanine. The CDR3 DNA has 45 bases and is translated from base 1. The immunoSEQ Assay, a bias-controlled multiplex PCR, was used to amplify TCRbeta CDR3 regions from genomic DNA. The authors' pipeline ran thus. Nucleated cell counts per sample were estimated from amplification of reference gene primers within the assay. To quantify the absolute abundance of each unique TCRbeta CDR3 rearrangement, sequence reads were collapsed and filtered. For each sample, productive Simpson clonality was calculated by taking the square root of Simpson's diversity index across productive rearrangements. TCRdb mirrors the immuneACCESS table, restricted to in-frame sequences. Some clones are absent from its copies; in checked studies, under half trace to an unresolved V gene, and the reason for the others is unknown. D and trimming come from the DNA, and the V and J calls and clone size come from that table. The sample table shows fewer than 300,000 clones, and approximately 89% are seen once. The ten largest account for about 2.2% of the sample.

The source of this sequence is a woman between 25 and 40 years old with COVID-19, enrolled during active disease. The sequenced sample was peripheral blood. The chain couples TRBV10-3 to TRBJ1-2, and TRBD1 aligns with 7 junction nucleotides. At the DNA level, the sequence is TGTGCCATCAGTGAGATCGAGACAGGGAACTATGGCTACACCTTC. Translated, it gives CAISEIETGNYGYTF.